This TCR beta chain originates from a study of cytotoxic CD8 clonotypes in ibrutinib-treated CLL. At the level of the study: There were, on average, nearly 260,000 productive templates and approximately 94,000 productive rearrangements per sample.

Per germline, CDR1 MDHEN and CDR2 SYDVKM. CDR3 length: 15 residues. J lost 3 bases, V lost 3 bases, and 1 base had no gene match. Assay used: immunoSEQ multiplex PCR; TCRdb lists only in-frame clones, some missing. The sample records fewer than 200,000 clones, approximately 80% being singletons. This clone appeared once. The TCR originated in a human donor with chronic lymphocytic leukemia. This material consisted of PBMCs, taken after 24 months of ibrutinib treatment. V and J are TRBV28 and TRBJ2-2; 10 bases are shared with TRBD1. The CDR3 sequence: CASSLGTGDTGELFF. The CDR3 DNA reads as TGTGCCAGCAGTTTGGGGACAGGGGACACCGGGGAGCTGTTTTTT. The full variable domain, its missing parts supplied by reference TRBV28 and TRBJ2-2, is DVKVTQSSRYLVKRTGEKVFLECVQDMDHENMFWYRQDPGLGLRLIYFSYDVKMKEKGDIPEGYSVSREKKERFSLILESASTNQTSMYLCASSLGTGDTGELFFGEGSRLTVL.